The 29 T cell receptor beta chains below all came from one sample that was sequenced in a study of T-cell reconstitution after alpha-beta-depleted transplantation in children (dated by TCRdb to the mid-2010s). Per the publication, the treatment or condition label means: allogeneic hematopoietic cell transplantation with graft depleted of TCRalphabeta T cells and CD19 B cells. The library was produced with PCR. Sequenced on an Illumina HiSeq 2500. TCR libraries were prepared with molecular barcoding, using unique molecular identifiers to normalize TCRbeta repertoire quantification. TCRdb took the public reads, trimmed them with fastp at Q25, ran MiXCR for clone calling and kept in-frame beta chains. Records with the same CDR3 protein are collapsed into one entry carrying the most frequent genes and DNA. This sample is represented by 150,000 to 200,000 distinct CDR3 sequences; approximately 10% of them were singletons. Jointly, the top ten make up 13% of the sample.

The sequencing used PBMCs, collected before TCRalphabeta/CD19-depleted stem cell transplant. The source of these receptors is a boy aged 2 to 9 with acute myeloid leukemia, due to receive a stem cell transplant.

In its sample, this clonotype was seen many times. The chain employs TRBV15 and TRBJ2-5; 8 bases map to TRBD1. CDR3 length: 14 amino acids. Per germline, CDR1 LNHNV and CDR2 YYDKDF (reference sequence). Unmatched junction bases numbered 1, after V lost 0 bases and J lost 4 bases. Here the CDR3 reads CATSRDQGAETQYF. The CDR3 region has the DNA TGTGCCACCAGCAGAGATCAGGGGGCAGAGACCCAGTACTTC.

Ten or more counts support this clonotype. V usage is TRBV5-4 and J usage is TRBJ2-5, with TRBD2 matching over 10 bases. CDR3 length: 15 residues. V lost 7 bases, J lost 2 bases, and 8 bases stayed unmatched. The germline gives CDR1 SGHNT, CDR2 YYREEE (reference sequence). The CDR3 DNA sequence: TGTGCCAGCGGACCTAGCGGGAGAGAGCAAGAGACCCAGTACTTC. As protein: CASGPSGREQETQYF.

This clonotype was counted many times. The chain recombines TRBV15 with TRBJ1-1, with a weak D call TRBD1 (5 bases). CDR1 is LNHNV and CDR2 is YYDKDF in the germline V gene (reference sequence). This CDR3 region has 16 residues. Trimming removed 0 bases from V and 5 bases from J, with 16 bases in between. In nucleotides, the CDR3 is TGTGCCACCAGCAGAGATGGAGCCAGGGTAAGAACTGAAGCTTTCTTT. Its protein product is CATSRDGARVRTEAFF.

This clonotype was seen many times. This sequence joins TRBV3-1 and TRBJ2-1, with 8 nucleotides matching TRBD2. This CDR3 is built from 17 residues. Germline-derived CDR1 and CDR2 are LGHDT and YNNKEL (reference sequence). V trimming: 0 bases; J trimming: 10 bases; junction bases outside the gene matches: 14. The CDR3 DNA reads TGTGCCAGCAGCCAAGAGATAGATAGCGGGATGGTGGGAGAGCAGTTCTTC. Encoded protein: CASSQEIDSGMVGEQFF.

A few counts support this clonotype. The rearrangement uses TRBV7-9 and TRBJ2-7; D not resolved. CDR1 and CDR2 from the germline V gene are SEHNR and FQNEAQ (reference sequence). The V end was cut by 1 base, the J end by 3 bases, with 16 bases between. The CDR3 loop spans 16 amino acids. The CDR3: CASSLDMGSPLYEQYF. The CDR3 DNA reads TGTGCCAGCAGCTTAGATATGGGGTCCCCCCTCTACGAGCAGTACTTC.

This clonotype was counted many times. CDR3 DNA sequence: TGTGCCAGCACGTCCGTCACGGGGGCCAACGTCCTGACTTTC. Protein sequence: CASTSVTGANVLTF. J is TRBJ2-6 and V is TRBV11-2; D remains unclear. Trimming removed 7 bases from V and 4 bases from J, with 11 bases in between. The CDR3 totals 14 residues. The V gene's germline CDR1 is SGHAT and CDR2 FQNNGV.

The CDR3 spells CASSDSFIDTQYF. CDR3 in DNA: TGTGCCAGCAGTGATAGTTTCATAGATACGCAGTATTTT. The rearrangement links TRBV25-1 to TRBJ2-3; no reliable D call. CDR1 MGHDK and CDR2 SYGVNS come from the germline V gene. This CDR3 contains 13 residues. V shed 3 bases and J shed 5 bases, with 9 bases lying between them.

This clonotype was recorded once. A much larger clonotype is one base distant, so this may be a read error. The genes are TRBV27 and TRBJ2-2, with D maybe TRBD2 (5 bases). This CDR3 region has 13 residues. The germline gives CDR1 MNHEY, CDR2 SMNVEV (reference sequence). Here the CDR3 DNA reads TGTGCCAGCAGTTCCGCGAACACCGGGGAGCCGTTTTTT. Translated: CASSSANTGEPFF.

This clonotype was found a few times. In nucleotides, the CDR3 is TGTGCCAGCAGCTTAGATGGGACCCGCCAGCATGAGCAGTTCTTC. Translated, it gives CASSLDGTRQHEQFF. This sequence joins TRBV7-7 and TRBJ2-1, with D possibly being TRBD1 or TRBD2 (5 bases each). V lost 1 base and J lost 8, with 15 bases in between. Per germline, CDR1 SSHAT and CDR2 FNYEAQ (reference sequence). The CDR3 covers 15 residues.

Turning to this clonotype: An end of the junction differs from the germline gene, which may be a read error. The CDR3 here is CAISESGGDQPPHF. CDR3 DNA sequence: TGTGCCATCAGTGAGTCAGGGGGTGATCAGCCCCCGCATTTT. V usage is TRBV10-3 and J usage is TRBJ1-5, with TRBD1 as a possible D gene (6 bases). CDR1 and CDR2 (germline): ENHRY, SYGVKD. The CDR3 extends over 14 amino acids.

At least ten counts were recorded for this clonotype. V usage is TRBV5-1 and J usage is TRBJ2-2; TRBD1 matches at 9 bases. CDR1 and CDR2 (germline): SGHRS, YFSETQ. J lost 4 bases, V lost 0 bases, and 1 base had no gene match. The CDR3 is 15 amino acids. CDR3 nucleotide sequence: TGCGCCAGCAGCTTGGAGACAGGGGGCACCGGGGAGCTGTTTTTT. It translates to CASSLETGGTGELFF.

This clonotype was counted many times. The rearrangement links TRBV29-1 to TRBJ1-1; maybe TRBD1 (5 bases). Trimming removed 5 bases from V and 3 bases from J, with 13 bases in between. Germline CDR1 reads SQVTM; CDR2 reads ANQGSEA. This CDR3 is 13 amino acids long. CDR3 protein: CSVCGTPDTEAFF. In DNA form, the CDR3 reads TGCAGCGTTTGCGGGACTCCTGACACTGAAGCTTTCTTT.

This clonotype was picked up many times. In DNA form, the CDR3 reads TGTGCCAGCAGTTACTCCGTCCAGTTGAACACTGAAGCTTTCTTT. Protein product: CASSYSVQLNTEAFF. V gene TRBV6-5 combines with J gene TRBJ1-1; no clear D gene. CDR1 and CDR2 from the germline V gene are MNHEY and SVGAGI. Trimming removed 0 bases from V and 0 bases from J, with 8 bases in between. The CDR3 contains 15 residues.

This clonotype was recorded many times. The CDR3 DNA reads TGTGCCAGCAGTTCCCGCCTAGTTGGGGAGCCCCAGCATTTT. It encodes CASSSRLVGEPQHF. This rearrangement joins TRBV27 to TRBJ1-5, with D hard to call. Germline assignment: CDR1 MNHEY and CDR2 SMNVEV (reference sequence). Trimming took 4 bases from V and 8 from J, leaving 15 bases between them. This CDR3 contains 14 residues.

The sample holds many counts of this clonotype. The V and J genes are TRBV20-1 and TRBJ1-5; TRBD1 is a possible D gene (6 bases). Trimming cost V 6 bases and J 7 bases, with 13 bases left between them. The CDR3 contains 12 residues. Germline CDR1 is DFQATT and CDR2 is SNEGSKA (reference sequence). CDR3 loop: CSAITGQQPQHF. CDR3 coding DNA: TGCAGTGCGATCACAGGGCAACAGCCCCAGCATTTT.

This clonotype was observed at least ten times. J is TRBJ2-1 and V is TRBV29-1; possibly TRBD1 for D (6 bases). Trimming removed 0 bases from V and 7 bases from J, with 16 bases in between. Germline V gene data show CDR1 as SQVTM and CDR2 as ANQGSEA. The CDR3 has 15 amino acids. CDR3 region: CSVEETGLNWNEQFF. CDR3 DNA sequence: TGCAGCGTTGAAGAGACAGGTCTGAATTGGAATGAGCAGTTCTTC.

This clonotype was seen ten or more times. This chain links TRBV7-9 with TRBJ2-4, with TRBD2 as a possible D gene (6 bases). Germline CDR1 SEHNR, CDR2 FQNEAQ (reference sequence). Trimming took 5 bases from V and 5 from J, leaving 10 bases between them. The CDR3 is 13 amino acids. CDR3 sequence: CASSLTGENIQYF. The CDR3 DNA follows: TGTGCCAGCAGCCTTACGGGGGAAAACATTCAGTACTTC.

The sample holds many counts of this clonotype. CDR3 sequence: CASRKREKSDTQYF. CDR3 nucleotide sequence: TGTGCCAGCAGAAAGCGGGAGAAATCAGATACGCAGTATTTT. This chain uses TRBV3-1 with TRBJ2-3; 8 nucleotides match TRBD2. The CDR3 runs 14 residues. The V gene's germline CDR1 is LGHDT and CDR2 YNNKEL (reference sequence). The V and J ends lost 6 bases and 4 bases, in that order; junction bases with no gene match: 6.

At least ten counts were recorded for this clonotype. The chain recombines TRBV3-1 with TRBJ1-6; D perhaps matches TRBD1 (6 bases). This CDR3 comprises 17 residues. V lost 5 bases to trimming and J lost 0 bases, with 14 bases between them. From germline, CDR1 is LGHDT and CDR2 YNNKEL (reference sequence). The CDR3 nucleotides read TGTGCCAGCAGCGGGGGGCGGTCGATCTCCTATAATTCACCCCTCCACTTT. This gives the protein CASSGGRSISYNSPLHF.

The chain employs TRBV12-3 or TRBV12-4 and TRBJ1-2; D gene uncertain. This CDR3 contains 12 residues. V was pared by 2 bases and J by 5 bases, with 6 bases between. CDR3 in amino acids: CASSLLSYGYTF. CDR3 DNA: TGTGCCAGCAGTTTACTCTCTTATGGCTACACCTTC.

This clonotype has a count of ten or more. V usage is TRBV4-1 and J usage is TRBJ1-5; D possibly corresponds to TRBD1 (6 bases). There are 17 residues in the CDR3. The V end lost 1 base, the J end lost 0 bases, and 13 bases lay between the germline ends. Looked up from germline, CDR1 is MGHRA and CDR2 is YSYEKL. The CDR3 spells CASSQVLTGISNQPQHF. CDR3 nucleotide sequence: TGCGCCAGCAGCCAAGTTCTTACAGGGATTAGCAATCAGCCCCAGCATTTT.

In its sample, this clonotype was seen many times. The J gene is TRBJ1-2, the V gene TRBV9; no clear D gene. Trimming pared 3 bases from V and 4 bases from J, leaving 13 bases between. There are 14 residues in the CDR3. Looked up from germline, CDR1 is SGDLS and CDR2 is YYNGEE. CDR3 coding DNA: TGTGCCAGCAGCGAGACACCCAGGTCCTATGGCTACACCTTC. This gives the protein CASSETPRSYGYTF.

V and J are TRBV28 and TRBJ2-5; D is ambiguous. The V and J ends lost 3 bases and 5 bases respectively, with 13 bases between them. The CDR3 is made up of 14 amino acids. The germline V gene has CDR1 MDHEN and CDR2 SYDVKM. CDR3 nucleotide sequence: TGTGCCAGCAGTTTGACGACTCGGGTGGAGACCCAGTACTTC. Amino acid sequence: CASSLTTRVETQYF.

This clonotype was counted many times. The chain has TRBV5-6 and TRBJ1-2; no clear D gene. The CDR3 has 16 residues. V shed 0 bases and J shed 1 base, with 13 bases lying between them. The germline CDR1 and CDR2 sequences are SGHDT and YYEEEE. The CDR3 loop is CASSLEWSADNYGYTF. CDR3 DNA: TGTGCCAGCAGCTTGGAGTGGTCGGCGGATAACTATGGCTACACCTTC.

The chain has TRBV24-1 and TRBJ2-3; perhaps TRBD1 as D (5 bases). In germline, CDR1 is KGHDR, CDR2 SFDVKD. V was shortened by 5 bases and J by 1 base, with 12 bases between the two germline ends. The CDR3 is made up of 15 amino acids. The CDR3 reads CATSVGQGGTDTQYF. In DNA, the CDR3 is TGTGCCACCAGTGTCGGCCAGGGCGGCACAGATACGCAGTATTTT.

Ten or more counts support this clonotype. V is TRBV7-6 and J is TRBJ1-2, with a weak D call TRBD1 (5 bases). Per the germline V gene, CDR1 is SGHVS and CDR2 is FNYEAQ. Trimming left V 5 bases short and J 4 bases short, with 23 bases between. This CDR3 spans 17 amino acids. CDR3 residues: CASSPGPGLLTFYGYTF. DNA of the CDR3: TGTGCCAGCAGCCCGGGACCGGGACTCCTAACCTTCTATGGCTACACCTTC.

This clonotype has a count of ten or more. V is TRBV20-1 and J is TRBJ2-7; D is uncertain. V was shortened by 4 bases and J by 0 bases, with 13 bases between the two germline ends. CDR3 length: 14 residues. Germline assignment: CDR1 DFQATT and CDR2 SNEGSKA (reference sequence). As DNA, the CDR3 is TGCAGTGCTAACCCGGCCGTGAGCTCCTACGAGCAGTACTTC. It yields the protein CSANPAVSSYEQYF.

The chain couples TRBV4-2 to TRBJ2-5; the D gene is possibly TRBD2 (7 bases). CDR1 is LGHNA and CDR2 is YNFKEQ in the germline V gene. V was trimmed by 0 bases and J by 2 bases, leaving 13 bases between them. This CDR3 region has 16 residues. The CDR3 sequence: CASSQDDRGAQETQYF. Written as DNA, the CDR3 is TGTGCCAGCAGCCAAGATGATCGGGGGGCTCAAGAGACCCAGTACTTC.

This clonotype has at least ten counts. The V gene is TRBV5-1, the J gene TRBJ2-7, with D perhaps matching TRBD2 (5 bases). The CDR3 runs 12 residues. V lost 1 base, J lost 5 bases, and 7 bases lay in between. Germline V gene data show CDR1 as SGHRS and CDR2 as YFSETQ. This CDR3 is CASSLYGDEQYF. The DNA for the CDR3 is TGCGCCAGCAGCTTGTACGGGGACGAGCAGTACTTC.